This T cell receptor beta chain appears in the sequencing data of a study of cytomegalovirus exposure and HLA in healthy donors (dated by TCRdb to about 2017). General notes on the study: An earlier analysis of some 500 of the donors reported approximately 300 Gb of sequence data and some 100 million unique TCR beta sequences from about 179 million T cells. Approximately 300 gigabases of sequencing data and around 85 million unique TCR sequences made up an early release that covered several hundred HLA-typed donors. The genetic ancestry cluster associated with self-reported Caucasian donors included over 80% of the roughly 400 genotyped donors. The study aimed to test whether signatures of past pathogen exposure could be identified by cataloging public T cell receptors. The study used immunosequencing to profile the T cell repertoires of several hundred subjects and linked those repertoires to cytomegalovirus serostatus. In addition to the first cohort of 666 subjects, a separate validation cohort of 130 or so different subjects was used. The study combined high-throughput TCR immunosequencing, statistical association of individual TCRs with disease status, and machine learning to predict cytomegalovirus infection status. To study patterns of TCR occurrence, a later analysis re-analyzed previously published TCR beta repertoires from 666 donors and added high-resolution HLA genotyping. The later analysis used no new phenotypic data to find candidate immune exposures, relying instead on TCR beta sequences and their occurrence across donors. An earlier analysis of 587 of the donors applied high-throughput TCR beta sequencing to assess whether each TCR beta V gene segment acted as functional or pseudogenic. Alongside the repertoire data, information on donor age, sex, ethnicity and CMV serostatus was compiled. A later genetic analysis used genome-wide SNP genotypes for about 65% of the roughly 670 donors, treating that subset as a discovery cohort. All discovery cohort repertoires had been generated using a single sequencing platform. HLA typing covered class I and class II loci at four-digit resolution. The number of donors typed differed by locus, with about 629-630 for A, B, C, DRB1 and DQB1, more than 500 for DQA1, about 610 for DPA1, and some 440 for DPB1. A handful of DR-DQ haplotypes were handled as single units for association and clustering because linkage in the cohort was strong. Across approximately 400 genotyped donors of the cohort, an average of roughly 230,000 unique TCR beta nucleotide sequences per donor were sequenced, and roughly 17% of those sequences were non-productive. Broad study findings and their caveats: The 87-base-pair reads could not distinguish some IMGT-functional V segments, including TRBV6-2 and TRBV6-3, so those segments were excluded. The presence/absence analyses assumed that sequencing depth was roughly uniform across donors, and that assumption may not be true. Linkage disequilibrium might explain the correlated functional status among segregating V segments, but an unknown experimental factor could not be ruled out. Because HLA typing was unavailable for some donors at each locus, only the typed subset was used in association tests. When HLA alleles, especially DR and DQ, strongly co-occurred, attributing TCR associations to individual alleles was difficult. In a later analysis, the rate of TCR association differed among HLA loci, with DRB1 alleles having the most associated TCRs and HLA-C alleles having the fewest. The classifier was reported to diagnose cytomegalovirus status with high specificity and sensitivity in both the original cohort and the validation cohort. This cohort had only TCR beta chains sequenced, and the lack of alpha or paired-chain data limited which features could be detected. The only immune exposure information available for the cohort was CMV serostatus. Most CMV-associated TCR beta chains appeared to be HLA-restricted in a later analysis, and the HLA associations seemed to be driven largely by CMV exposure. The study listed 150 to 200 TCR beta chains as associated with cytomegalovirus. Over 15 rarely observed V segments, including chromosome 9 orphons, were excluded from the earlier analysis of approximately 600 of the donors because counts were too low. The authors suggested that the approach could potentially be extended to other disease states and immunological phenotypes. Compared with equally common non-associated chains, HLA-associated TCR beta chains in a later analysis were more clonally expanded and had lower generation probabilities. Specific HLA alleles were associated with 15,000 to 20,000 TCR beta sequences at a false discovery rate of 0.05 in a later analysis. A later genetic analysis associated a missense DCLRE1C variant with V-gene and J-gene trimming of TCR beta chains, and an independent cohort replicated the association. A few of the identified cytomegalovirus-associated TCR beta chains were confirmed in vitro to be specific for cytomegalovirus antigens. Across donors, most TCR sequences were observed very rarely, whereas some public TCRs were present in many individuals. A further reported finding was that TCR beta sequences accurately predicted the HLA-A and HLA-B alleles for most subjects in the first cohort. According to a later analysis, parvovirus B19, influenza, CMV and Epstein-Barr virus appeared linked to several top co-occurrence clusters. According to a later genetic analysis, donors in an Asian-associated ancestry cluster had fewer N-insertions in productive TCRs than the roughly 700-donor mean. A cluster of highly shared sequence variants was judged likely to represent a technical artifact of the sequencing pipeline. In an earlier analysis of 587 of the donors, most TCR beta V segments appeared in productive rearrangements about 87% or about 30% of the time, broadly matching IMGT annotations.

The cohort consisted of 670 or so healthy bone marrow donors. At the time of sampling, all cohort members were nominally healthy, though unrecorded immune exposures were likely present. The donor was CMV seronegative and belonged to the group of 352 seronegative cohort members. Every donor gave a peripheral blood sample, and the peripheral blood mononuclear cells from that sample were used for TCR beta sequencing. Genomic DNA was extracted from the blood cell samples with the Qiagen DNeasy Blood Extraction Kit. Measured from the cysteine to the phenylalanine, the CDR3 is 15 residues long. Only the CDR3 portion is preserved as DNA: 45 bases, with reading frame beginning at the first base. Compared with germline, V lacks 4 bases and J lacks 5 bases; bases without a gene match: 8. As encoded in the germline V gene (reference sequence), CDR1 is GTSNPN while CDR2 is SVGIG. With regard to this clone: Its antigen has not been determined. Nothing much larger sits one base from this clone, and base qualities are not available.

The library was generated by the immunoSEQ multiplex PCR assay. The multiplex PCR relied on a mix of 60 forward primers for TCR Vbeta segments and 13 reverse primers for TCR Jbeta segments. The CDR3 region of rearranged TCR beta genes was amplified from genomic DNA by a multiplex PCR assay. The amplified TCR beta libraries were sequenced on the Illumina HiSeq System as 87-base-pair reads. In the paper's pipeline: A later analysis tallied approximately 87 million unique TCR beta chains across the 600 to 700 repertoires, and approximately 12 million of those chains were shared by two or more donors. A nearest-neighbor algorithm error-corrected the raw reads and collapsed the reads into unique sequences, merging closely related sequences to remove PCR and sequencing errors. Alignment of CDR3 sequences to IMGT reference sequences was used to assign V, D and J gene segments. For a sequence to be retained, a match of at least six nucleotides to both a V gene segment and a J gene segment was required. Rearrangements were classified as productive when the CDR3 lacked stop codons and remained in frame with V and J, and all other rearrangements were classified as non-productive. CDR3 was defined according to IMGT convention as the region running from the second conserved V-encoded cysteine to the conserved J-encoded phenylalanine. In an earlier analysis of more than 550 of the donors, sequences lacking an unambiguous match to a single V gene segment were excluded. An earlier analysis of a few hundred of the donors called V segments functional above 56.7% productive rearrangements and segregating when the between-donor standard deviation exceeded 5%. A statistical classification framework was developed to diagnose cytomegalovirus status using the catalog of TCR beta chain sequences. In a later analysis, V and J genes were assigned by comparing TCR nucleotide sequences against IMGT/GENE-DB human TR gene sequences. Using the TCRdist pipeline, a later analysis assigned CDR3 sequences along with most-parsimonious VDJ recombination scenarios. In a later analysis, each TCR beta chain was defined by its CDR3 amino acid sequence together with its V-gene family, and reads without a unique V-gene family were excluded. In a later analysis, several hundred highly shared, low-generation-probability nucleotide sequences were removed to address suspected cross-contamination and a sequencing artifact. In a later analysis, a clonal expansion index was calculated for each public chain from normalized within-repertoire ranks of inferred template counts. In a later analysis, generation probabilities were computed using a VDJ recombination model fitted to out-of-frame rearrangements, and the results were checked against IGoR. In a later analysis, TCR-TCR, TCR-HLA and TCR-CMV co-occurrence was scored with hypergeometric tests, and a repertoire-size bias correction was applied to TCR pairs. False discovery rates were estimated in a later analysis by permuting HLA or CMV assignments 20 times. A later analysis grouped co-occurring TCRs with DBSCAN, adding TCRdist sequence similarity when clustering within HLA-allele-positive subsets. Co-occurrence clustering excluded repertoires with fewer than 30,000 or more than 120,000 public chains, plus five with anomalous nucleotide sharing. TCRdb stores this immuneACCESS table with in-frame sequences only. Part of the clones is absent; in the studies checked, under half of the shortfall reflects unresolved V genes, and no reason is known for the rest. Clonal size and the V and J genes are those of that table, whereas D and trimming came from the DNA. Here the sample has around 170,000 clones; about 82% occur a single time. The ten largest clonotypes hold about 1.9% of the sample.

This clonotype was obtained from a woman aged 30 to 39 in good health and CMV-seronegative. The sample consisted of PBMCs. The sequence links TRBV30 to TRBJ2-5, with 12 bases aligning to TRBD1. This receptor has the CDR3 CAWMAGQGARETQYF. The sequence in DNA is TGTGCCTGGATGGCGGGACAGGGGGCTCGGGAGACCCAGTACTTC.